A selection of T cell receptor beta chains follows, all from one sample in a study of T cell therapy after organ transplantation. Their antigens remain unidentified. TCRdb's copy holds only in-frame clones and misses some; the assay was immunoSEQ multiplex PCR. The sample lists over 20,000 clones, roughly 89% occurring once. The sequencing here drew on CD8+ T cells from blood, taken after autologous CMV-specific T cell therapy. These receptors were obtained from a human patient who had received a solid organ transplant and had CMV disease. Some T cells may have originated in the graft donor. Each CDR3 is given with its conserved first and last residue. D genes are given only for firm matches. Size is omitted from some rows. Given values are once, few, many or a class for expanded clones.

>.|TRBV27|TRBJ1-4|.
CASSPGPWEKLFF
TGTGCCAGCAGTCCAGGTCCGTGGGAAAAACTGTTTTTT
>.|TRBV4-3|TRBJ2-7|TRBD2
CASSQDRTSDVDEQYF
TGCGCCAGCAGCCAGGATAGGACTAGCGATGTCGACGAGCAGTACTTC
>.|TRBV4-1|TRBJ2-7|TRBD2
CASSQDALAGEKYF
TGCGCCAGCAGCCAAGATGCACTAGCGGGAGAGAAGTACTTC
>.|TRBV29-1|TRBJ1-6|TRBD1
CSVPGTASYSPLHF
TGCAGCGTCCCCGGGACAGCTAGTTATTCACCCCTCCACTTT
>.|TRBV5-1|TRBJ2-3|TRBD1
CASSSTGGVRTDTQYF
TGCGCCAGCAGTTCAACAGGGGGTGTTCGCACAGATACGCAGTATTTT
>few|TRBV29-1|TRBJ1-2|.
CSVDSGWGYGYTF
TGCAGCGTTGACTCGGGTTGGGGCTATGGCTACACCTTC
>.|TRBV6-5|TRBJ2-5|TRBD2
CASRGGGGAQETQYF
TGTGCCAGCAGAGGCGGCGGGGGGGCGCAAGAGACCCAGTACTTC
>.|TRBV28|TRBJ1-4|.
CASSPQGWQSEKLFF
TGTGCCAGCAGTCCCCAGGGATGGCAGTCTGAAAAACTGTTTTTT
>.|TRBV14|TRBJ2-7|TRBD1
CASSHGTGSYEQYF
TGTGCCAGCAGCCACGGGACAGGGTCCTACGAGCAGTACTTC
>.|TRBV27|TRBJ2-1|TRBD2
CASKTSGTPPHEQFF
TGTGCCAGCAAAACTAGCGGGACGCCACCCCATGAGCAGTTCTTC
>few|TRBV25-1|TRBJ2-1|.
CASSEFLGGADNEQFF
TGTGCCAGCAGTGAATTTTTAGGGGGAGCTGACAATGAGCAGTTCTTC
>once|TRBV5-6|TRBJ1-5|.
CASSLGGVGNQPQHF
TGTGCCAGCAGCTTGGGTGGAGTGGGAAATCAGCCCCAGCATTTT
>.|TRBV6-5|TRBJ2-7|TRBD2
CASSGGADKYEQYF
TGTGCCAGCTCCGGGGGGGCAGATAAGTACGAGCAGTACTTC
>.|TRBV5-6|TRBJ1-5|.
CASSLGTGYQPQHF
TGTGCCAGCAGCTTGGGTACGGGTTATCAGCCCCAGCATTTT
>.|TRBV15|TRBJ2-1|TRBD2
CATSSDPGGRDHEQFF
TGTGCCACCAGCTCCGATCCTGGCGGGAGGGACCATGAGCAGTTCTTC
>.|TRBV19|TRBJ2-2|.
CASSMLPGELFF
TGTGCCAGTAGTATGCTTCCGGGGGAGCTGTTTTTT
>.|TRBV7-6|TRBJ1-6|.
CASSPDHLDGQSSYNSPLHF
TGTGCCAGCAGCCCCGACCACCTTGACGGACAGAGCTCCTATAATTCACCCCTCCACTTT
>.|TRBV9|TRBJ2-5|.
CASSVGAGQETQYF
TGTGCCAGCAGCGTAGGGGCAGGTCAAGAGACCCAGTACTTC
>.|TRBV9|TRBJ2-2|TRBD2
CASSHGLAGGPGELFF
TGTGCCAGCAGTCATGGACTAGCGGGGGGGCCCGGGGAGCTGTTTTTT
>few|TRBV5-4|TRBJ1-1|.
CASSWDGLTEAFF
TGTGCCAGCAGCTGGGACGGACTGACTGAAGCTTTCTTT
>.|TRBV7-9|TRBJ2-5|.
CASSPWGFGETQYF
TGTGCCAGCAGCCCTTGGGGATTTGGCGAGACCCAGTACTTC
>.|TRBV28|TRBJ1-1|.
CASISVGWSGAEAFF
TGTGCCAGCATTTCGGTAGGCTGGAGTGGCGCTGAAGCTTTCTTT
>medium-sized|TRBV12-5|TRBJ2-1|.
CASGLGIYNEQFF
TGTGCTAGTGGTTTGGGGATCTACAATGAGCAGTTCTTC
>.|TRBV6-6|TRBJ2-2|TRBD2
CASSYPAGVLTGELFF
TGTGCCAGCAGTTACCCGGCGGGAGTGCTCACCGGGGAGCTGTTTTTT
>.|TRBV9|TRBJ1-2|.
CASSPREGNYGYTF
TGTGCCAGCAGCCCCCGGGAAGGGAATTATGGCTACACCTTC
>few|TRBV7-6|TRBJ1-1|.
CASSSGPTTEAFF
TGTGCCAGCAGCTCCGGACCGACCACTGAAGCTTTCTTT
>.|TRBV7-3|TRBJ2-5|.
CASSSLGGLQETQYF
TGTGCCAGCAGCTCCCTCGGAGGCCTACAAGAGACCCAGTACTTC
>.|TRBV4-1|TRBJ2-1|TRBD2
CASKQNRGDYNNEQFF
TGCGCCAGCAAACAAAATCGGGGGGATTACAATAATGAGCAGTTCTTC
>.|TRBV6-6|TRBJ1-2|TRBD1
CASSHGTGGAYGYTF
TGTGCCAGCAGTCATGGGACAGGGGGCGCTTATGGCTACACCTTC
>.|TRBV19|TRBJ2-5|TRBD2
CASSDGRWETQYF
TGTGCCAGTAGTGACGGGAGGTGGGAGACCCAGTACTTC
>.|TRBV6-5|TRBJ2-7|TRBD2
CASSEGAGGHEQYF
TGTGCCAGCAGTGAAGGGGCGGGAGGCCACGAGCAGTACTTC
>.|TRBV7-9|TRBJ1-4|.
CASSPPLRTATNEKLFF
TGTGCCAGCAGCCCACCCCTAAGGACAGCAACTAATGAAAAACTGTTTTTT
>.|TRBV19|TRBJ2-7|.
CASSIAGENYEQYF
TGTGCCAGTAGTATCGCAGGGGAGAACTACGAGCAGTACTTC
>.|TRBV6-5|TRBJ2-7|.
CASSAGASYEQYF
TGTGCCAGCAGCGCCGGAGCATCCTACGAGCAGTACTTC
>.|TRBV2|TRBJ1-2|.
CTSSELIYGYTF
TGTACCAGCAGTGAATTGATTTATGGCTACACCTTC
>.|TRBV15|TRBJ2-3|TRBD2
CATSREAGVHDTQYF
TGTGCCACCAGCAGAGAAGCGGGAGTCCACGATACGCAGTATTTT
>.|TRBV15|TRBJ2-1|.
CATSRDTSNEQFF
TGTGCCACCAGCAGGGACACAAGCAATGAGCAGTTCTTC
>few|TRBV2|TRBJ2-7|.
CASCGYEQYF
TGTGCCAGCTGCGGATACGAGCAGTACTTC
>.|TRBV28|TRBJ2-3|.
CASSSALGDTQYF
TGTGCCAGCAGTTCGGCCCTCGGGGATACGCAGTATTTT
>few|TRBV18|TRBJ2-7|TRBD1
CASSPGDRGDEQYF
TGTGCCAGCTCACCAGGAGACAGGGGCGACGAGCAGTACTTC
>.|TRBV2|TRBJ1-2|.
CASIRVDYGYTF
TGTGCCAGCATCAGGGTGGACTATGGCTACACCTTC